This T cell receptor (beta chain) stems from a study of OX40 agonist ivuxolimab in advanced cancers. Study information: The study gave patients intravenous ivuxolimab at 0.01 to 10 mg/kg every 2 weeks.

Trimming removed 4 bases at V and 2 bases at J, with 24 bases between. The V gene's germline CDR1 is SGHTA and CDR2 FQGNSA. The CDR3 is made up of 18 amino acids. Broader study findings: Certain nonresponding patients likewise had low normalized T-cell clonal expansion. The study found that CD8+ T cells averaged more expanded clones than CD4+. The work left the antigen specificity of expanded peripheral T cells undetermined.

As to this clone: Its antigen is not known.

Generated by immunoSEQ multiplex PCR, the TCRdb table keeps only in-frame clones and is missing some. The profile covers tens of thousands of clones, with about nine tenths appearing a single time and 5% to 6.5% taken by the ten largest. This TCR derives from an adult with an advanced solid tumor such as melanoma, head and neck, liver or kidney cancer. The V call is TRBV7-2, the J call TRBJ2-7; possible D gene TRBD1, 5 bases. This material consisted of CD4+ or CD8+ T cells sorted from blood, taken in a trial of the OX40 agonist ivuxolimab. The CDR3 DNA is TGTGCCAGCAGCTCTCAGTCGCTTGACAGTTCTAAGCCCTACGAGCAGTACTTC. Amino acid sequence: CASSSQSLDSSKPYEQYF.